These 18 T cell receptor beta chains originate from one sample sequenced in a study of shared clonotypes between healthy human individuals. TCRdb keeps only in-frame clones here, not all; method: immunoSEQ multiplex PCR. The table lists millions of clones, over 85% of them singletons. The sample taken for sequencing was naive CD4+ T cells from PBMCs. The subset is: CD45RA+ positively selected. Receptors originate from a man aged 18 to 29 in good health. Some clones in this sample may be carry-over from other donors' samples.

The rearrangement joins TRBV6-5 to TRBJ2-5; the match to TRBD2 covers 7 bases. The CDR3 runs 16 residues. CDR1 MNHEY and CDR2 SVGAGI come from the germline V gene. J was trimmed by 1 base and V by 1 base; bases with no gene match: 6. The CDR3 DNA follows: TGTGCCAGCAGTTACTTGGGGGAGGGGAGCCAAGAGACCCAGTACTTC. Protein sequence: CASSYLGEGSQETQYF.

CDR3 in amino acids: CSAKGGPGETQYF. The DNA for the CDR3 is TGCAGCGCTAAAGGGGGCCCCGGAGAGACCCAGTACTTC. The J gene is TRBJ2-5, the V gene TRBV29-1, with 7 bases that match TRBD1. CDR3 length: 13 amino acids. Germline V gene data show CDR1 as SQVTM and CDR2 as ANQGSEA. The V segment lost 7 bases and the J segment 4 bases; nucleotides outside the gene matches: 9.

The V gene is TRBV28, the J gene TRBJ2-7; 8 bases match TRBD1. V lost 5 bases, J lost 2 bases, and 5 bases stayed unmatched. Per germline, CDR1 MDHEN and CDR2 SYDVKM. This CDR3 spans 14 amino acids. The CDR3 spells CASSTTGEPYEQYF. CDR3 bases: TGTGCCAGCAGTACGACAGGGGAGCCCTACGAGCAGTACTTC.

CDR3 sequence (DNA): TGCAGCGCTAACAGGGATACCGGGGAGCTGTTTTTT. It codes for CSANRDTGELFF. J is TRBJ2-2 and V is TRBV29-1; D possibly corresponds to TRBD1 (6 bases). In germline, CDR1 is SQVTM, CDR2 ANQGSEA. Trimming cost V 7 bases and J 5 bases, with 11 bases left between them. The CDR3 spans 12 residues.

This clone was detected once. The chain employs TRBV7-8 and TRBJ2-1; 8 nucleotides match TRBD2. This CDR3 has 14 residues. CDR1 SGHVS and CDR2 FQNEAQ come from the germline V gene. The J segment lost 0 bases and the V segment lost 9 bases, leaving 4 bases of the junction unmatched. The CDR3 spells CASKSGSSYNEQFF. Written as DNA, the CDR3 is TGTGCCAGTAAAAGCGGGAGCTCCTACAATGAGCAGTTCTTC.

The CDR3 spells CATSRAYGQGSTDTQYF. CDR3 DNA: TGTGCCACCAGCAGAGCATATGGACAGGGGTCCACAGATACGCAGTATTTT. The chain uses TRBV15 and TRBJ2-3, with 9 bases that match TRBD1. This CDR3 is built from 17 residues. From germline, CDR1 is LNHNV and CDR2 YYDKDF (reference sequence). The ends lost 1 base at V and 2 bases at J; junction bases unmatched: 7. Full variable domain (rest looked up from reference TRBV15 and TRBJ2-3): DAMVIQNPRYQVTQFGKPVTLSCSQTLNHNVMYWYQQKSSQAPKLLFHYYDKDFNNEADTPDNFQSRRPNTSFCFLDIRSPGLGDTAMYLCATSRAYGQGSTDTQYFGPGTRLTVL.

This clone appeared once. This sequence joins TRBV5-1 and TRBJ2-7, with no clear D. The germline V gene encodes CDR1 SGHRS and CDR2 YFSETQ. V lost 1 base and J 5 bases, leaving 13 bases between the germline ends. This CDR3 region has 14 residues. The CDR3 DNA sequence: TGCGCCAGCAGCTTGTTGCTCCCAGTCGACGAGCAGTACTTC. This codes for CASSLLLPVDEQYF. Variable domain in full (rest from reference TRBV5-1 and TRBJ2-7): KAGVTQTPRYLIKTRGQQVTLSCSPISGHRSVSWYQQTPGQGLQFLFEYFSETQRNKGNFPGRFSGRQFSNSRSEMNVSTLELGDSALYLCASSLLLPVDEQYFGPGTRLTVT.

The V gene is TRBV10-1, the J gene TRBJ2-7; TRBD1 aligns across 7 bases. CDR1 WNHNN and CDR2 SYGVQD come from the germline V gene (reference sequence). The CDR3 extends over 14 amino acids. After removal of 5 bases from V and 1 base from J, the junction contained 5 bases not matched to a gene. For the CDR3, the DNA is TGCGCCAGCAGTACCACGGGACAGTCCTACGAGCAGTACTTC. It encodes CASSTTGQSYEQYF.

V gene TRBV10-3 combines with J gene TRBJ1-5; D is uncertain. The CDR3 totals 16 residues. Per germline, CDR1 ENHRY and CDR2 SYGVKD. The V and J ends lost 0 bases and 0 bases respectively, with 9 bases between them. The CDR3 here is CAISESMTLSNQPQHF. CDR3 coding DNA: TGTGCCATCAGTGAGTCTATGACCCTTAGCAATCAGCCCCAGCATTTT.

The chain recombines TRBV27 with TRBJ1-4; D uncertain. Germline loops: CDR1 MNHEY, CDR2 SMNVEV (reference sequence). V was trimmed by 2 bases and J by 10 bases, leaving 11 bases between them. The CDR3 is 13 amino acids. CDR3 nucleotide sequence: TGTGCCAGCAGTTTAGGGCAGGATGGAAAACTGTTTTTT. Its protein is CASSLGQDGKLFF.

In its sample, this clone was seen once. The CDR3 bases are TGTGCCAGCACTTTTGAGCGGAATCAGCCCCAGCATTTT. It codes for CASTFERNQPQHF. V is TRBV6-1 and J is TRBJ1-5; D uncertain. CDR1 and CDR2 (germline): MNHNS, SASEGT. The CDR3 consists of 13 residues. V was pared by 7 bases and J by 4 bases, with 11 bases between.

The gene calls are TRBV4-1 and TRBJ1-5, with unresolved D. Between the trimmed V and J ends, which lost 3 bases and 6 bases, there was a span of 9 bases. Germline lookup yields CDR1 MGHRA and CDR2 YSYEKL. CDR3 length equals 13 residues. The CDR3 region has the DNA TGCGCCAGCAGCCAGCCTCTAGGTCAGCCCCAGCATTTT. Protein: CASSQPLGQPQHF.

The chain links TRBV9 to TRBJ1-1; D remains ambiguous. Deletions cut 4 bases from V and 1 base from J, with 14 bases between. The CDR3 contains 15 residues. CDR1 is SGDLS, CDR2 YYNGEE, per germline. The CDR3 DNA follows: TGTGCCAGCAGCCCCTACTCACCACCGAACACTGAAGCTTTCTTT. Its protein product is CASSPYSPPNTEAFF.

This clone was picked up one time. V usage is TRBV2 and J usage is TRBJ1-1; D is undetermined. Between the trimmed V and J ends, which lost 0 bases and 0 bases, there was a span of 8 bases. Germline V gene sequence: CDR1 SNHLY, CDR2 FYNNEI. This CDR3 comprises 15 residues. CDR3 sequence (DNA): TGTGCCAGCAGTGAAGCGGGCAGTCTGAACACTGAAGCTTTCTTT. It translates to CASSEAGSLNTEAFF.

The rearrangement links TRBV27 to TRBJ2-7, with 7 bases matching TRBD2. CDR1 and CDR2 from the germline V gene are MNHEY and SMNVEV (reference sequence). Losses at the gene ends were 3 bases for V and 4 bases for J; bases not matched to a gene: 15. This CDR3 region has 17 residues. CDR3 loop: CASSFPRLATKFYEQYF. The CDR3 nucleotides are TGTGCCAGCAGTTTCCCGAGACTAGCCACAAAATTTTACGAGCAGTACTTC.

The J gene is TRBJ2-7, the V gene TRBV25-1; D possibly corresponds to TRBD2 (5 bases). Germline-derived CDR1 and CDR2 are MGHDK and SYGVNS. The V end lost 5 bases, the J end lost 6 bases, and 17 bases lay between the germline ends. The CDR3 length is 14 residues. The CDR3 DNA is TGTGCCAGCAGTCTGCGCCTAGCTGGTGGCGAGCAGTACTTC. Encoded protein: CASSLRLAGGEQYF.

The J gene is TRBJ2-1, the V gene TRBV14; D gene uncertain. The CDR3 extends over 14 amino acids. Trimming shortened V by 3 bases and J by 7 bases, and 13 bases separated the two germline ends. Germline V gene sequence: CDR1 SGHDN, CDR2 FVKESK. This chain's CDR3 is CASSHIVVGNEQFF. CDR3 coding DNA: TGTGCCAGCAGCCATATAGTAGTGGGTAATGAGCAGTTCTTC. The whole variable domain, remainder taken from reference TRBV14 and TRBJ2-1, is EAGVTQFPSHSVIEKGQTVTLRCDPISGHDNLYWYRRVMGKEIKFLLHFVKESKQDESGMPNNRFLAERTGGTYSTLKVQPAELEDSGVYFCASSHIVVGNEQFFGPGTRLTVL.

This clone has only one observation. The chain uses TRBV7-8 and TRBJ2-1; D call uncertain. The CDR3 sequence is 12 residues long. The germline V and J ends were trimmed by 1 base and 7 bases, with 5 bases remaining between them. Germline CDR1 reads SGHVS; CDR2 reads FQNEAQ. The CDR3 protein is CASSLVGNEQFF. The CDR3, as DNA: TGTGCCAGCAGCTTAGTGGGTAATGAGCAGTTCTTC.